The 16 T cell receptor beta chains below come from one sample, sequenced in a study of shared clonotypes between healthy human individuals. Using immunoSEQ multiplex PCR, the repertoire was profiled, and TCRdb retains in-frame clones only, with some absent. The repertoire holds about 490,000 clones, with 75% to 85% as singletons. Sequenced material: PBMCs. Source of these receptors: a woman aged 40 to 49 in good health. Some clones in this sample may be carry-over from other donors' samples.

This clone was seen a single time. The genes are TRBV28 and TRBJ2-1; 14 positions match TRBD2. Germline values: CDR1 MDHEN, CDR2 SYDVKM. Losses at the gene ends were 9 bases for V and 7 bases for J; bases not matched to a gene: 5. The CDR3 is made up of 14 amino acids. CDR3 amino acids: CASRGLAGVNEQFF. The CDR3 region has the DNA TGTGCCAGTAGGGGACTAGCGGGAGTAAATGAGCAGTTCTTC.

Here the CDR3 DNA reads TGTGCCAGCAGTTTCCCAGGGGGTGGATCCTACGAGCAGTACTTC. As protein: CASSFPGGGSYEQYF. The chain carries TRBV28 and TRBJ2-7, with 7 bases matching TRBD1. The CDR3 length is 15 residues. Germline V gene lookup returns CDR1 MDHEN and CDR2 SYDVKM. V was pared by 3 bases and J by 1 base, with 6 bases of the junction left unmatched.

This clone was counted a single time. The chain is built from TRBV4-2 and TRBJ2-2; 10 bases fit TRBD2. Trimming took 0 bases from V and 6 from J; bases not matched to a gene: 1. Germline-derived CDR1 and CDR2 are LGHNA and YNFKEQ. The CDR3 sequence is 15 residues long. The CDR3 spells CASSQEAGGPGELFF. The CDR3 bases are TGTGCCAGCAGCCAAGAAGCGGGAGGGCCCGGGGAGCTGTTTTTT.

The rearrangement uses TRBV2 and TRBJ2-5; possibly TRBD1 for D (6 bases). V gave up 6 bases and J gave up 0 bases, with 14 bases separating them. The CDR3 is made up of 15 amino acids. Germline assignment: CDR1 SNHLY and CDR2 FYNNEI. The CDR3 loop is CASSLIQGNQETQYF. In DNA, the CDR3 is TGTGCCAGCAGCCTTATACAGGGAAACCAAGAGACCCAGTACTTC.

CDR3 amino acids: CAGRDRSNEKLFF. The CDR3 DNA reads TGTGCCGGCCGGGACAGGAGTAATGAAAAACTGTTTTTT. The chain is built from TRBV28 and TRBJ1-4; TRBD1 agrees at 8 bases. Germline V gene sequence: CDR1 MDHEN, CDR2 SYDVKM. Trimming cost V 11 bases and J 4 bases; bases outside gene matches: 6. This CDR3 has 13 residues.

The V and J genes are TRBV5-4 and TRBJ2-3; D ambiguous. Trimming left V 4 bases short and J 1 base short, with 16 bases between. The CDR3 spans 16 residues. Germline V CDR1 and CDR2: SGHNT, YYREEE (reference sequence). The CDR3 bases are TGTGCCAGCAGCCCCTGGTGGTCTGGGCGCACAGATACGCAGTATTTT. It codes for CASSPWWSGRTDTQYF.

The chain recombines TRBV19 with TRBJ2-1, with D tentatively TRBD2 (5 bases). The germline gives CDR1 LNHDA, CDR2 SQIVND (reference sequence). This CDR3 is built from 16 residues. Trimming removed 2 bases from V and 6 bases from J, with 17 bases in between. The CDR3 DNA reads TGTGCCAGTAGTATAATCAGCGGTTTGGGGAGCAATGAGCAGTTCTTC. This gives the protein CASSIISGLGSNEQFF.

This clone was picked up a small number of times. CDR3 in amino acids: CASSLAGGLNTEAFF. The CDR3 DNA reads as TGTGCCAGCAGCTTGGCAGGGGGCCTGAACACTGAAGCTTTCTTT. The rearrangement links TRBV5-4 to TRBJ1-1; 8 nucleotides align to TRBD1. Germline V gene sequence: CDR1 SGHNT, CDR2 YYREEE (reference sequence). The CDR3 is 15 residues long. Trimming removed 0 bases from V and 0 bases from J; junction bases left unmatched: 1.

The gene calls are TRBV28 and TRBJ2-2, with D possibly matching TRBD2 (5 bases). Trimming cost V 6 bases and J 0 bases, with 8 bases left between them. Germline lookup yields CDR1 MDHEN and CDR2 SYDVKM. The CDR3 consists of 14 residues. The CDR3 sequence is CASSFGANTGELFF. The CDR3 DNA reads as TGTGCCAGCAGCTTCGGGGCGAACACCGGGGAGCTGTTTTTT.

The J gene is TRBJ2-3, the V gene TRBV9; 7 bases align to TRBD2. J was trimmed by 0 bases and V by 1 base; bases with no gene match: 2. CDR1 SGDLS and CDR2 YYNGEE come from the germline V gene. The CDR3 runs 15 residues. The CDR3 bases are TGTGCCAGCAGCGTAATTAGCGGGAGCACAGATACGCAGTATTTT. Its protein is CASSVISGSTDTQYF. Combining the CDR3 with reference TRBV9 and TRBJ2-3 gives the whole variable domain DSGVTQTPKHLITATGQRVTLRCSPRSGDLSVYWYQQSLDQGLQFLIQYYNGEERAKGNILERFSAQQFPDLHSELNLSSLELGDSALYFCASSVISGSTDTQYFGPGTRLTVL.

J is TRBJ2-2 and V is TRBV28; D ambiguous. V was clipped by 2 bases and J by 6 bases, with 7 bases between them. Germline assignment: CDR1 MDHEN and CDR2 SYDVKM. This CDR3 has 13 amino acids. CDR3 protein: CASSLAGSGELFF. The CDR3 coding sequence is TGTGCCAGCAGTTTAGCTGGGTCCGGGGAGCTGTTTTTT. Filled out from reference TRBV28 and TRBJ2-2, the complete variable domain reads DVKVTQSSRYLVKRTGEKVFLECVQDMDHENMFWYRQDPGLGLRLIYFSYDVKMKEKGDIPEGYSVSREKKERFSLILESASTNQTSMYLCASSLAGSGELFFGEGSRLTVL.

The rearrangement uses TRBV5-1 and TRBJ2-7; 8 bases are shared with TRBD2. Germline loops: CDR1 SGHRS, CDR2 YFSETQ. With V trimmed by 4 bases and J by 5 bases, 8 bases remained unmatched. This CDR3 is 14 amino acids long. Written as DNA, the CDR3 is TGCGCCAGCAGCCGGGAGGGAACGGGGCACGAGCAGTACTTC. Translating it yields CASSREGTGHEQYF.

In this sample, this clone turned up a few times. The chain joins TRBV2 to TRBJ2-7; TRBD2 aligns across 9 bases. Germline V CDR1 and CDR2: SNHLY, FYNNEI. V was clipped by 6 bases and J by 1 base; unmatched bases: 7. The length of the CDR3 is 15 residues. CDR3 region: CASRYFSGRSYEQYF. The CDR3 nucleotides are TGTGCCAGCAGGTACTTTAGCGGGAGATCCTACGAGCAGTACTTC.

This rearrangement joins TRBV29-1 to TRBJ2-7; D is uncertain. CDR3 length equals 14 residues. The V gene lost 5 bases and the J gene lost 7 bases, with 21 bases spanning the gap. Germline V CDR1 and CDR2: SQVTM, ANQGSEA. The CDR3 DNA reads TGCAGCGTTCTTCTCCATGTCAGGCCGTGGGAGCAGTACTTC. This translates into CSVLLHVRPWEQYF.

This CDR3 is CASSIHGQTYEQYF. The CDR3 nucleotides read TGTGCCAGCAGCATTCACGGACAGACCTACGAGCAGTACTTC. The gene calls are TRBV27 and TRBJ2-7; possibly TRBD1 for D (6 bases). The CDR3 is 14 amino acids. The germline V gene has CDR1 MNHEY and CDR2 SMNVEV (reference sequence). V shed 6 bases and J shed 2 bases, with 14 bases lying between them.

The chain uses TRBV11-2 and TRBJ2-7; a possible D gene is TRBD2 (6 bases). V shed 7 bases and J shed 3 bases, with 13 bases lying between them. Per the germline V gene, CDR1 is SGHAT and CDR2 is FQNNGV. This CDR3 is built from 13 residues. This CDR3 is CASTSRLDYEQYF. The CDR3 DNA reads TGTGCCAGCACCTCCAGACTAGACTACGAGCAGTACTTC.